The rows below give T cell receptor beta chains drawn from one sample of a study of blood T cell repertoires in COVID-19. Sequencing used immunoSEQ multiplex PCR; TCRdb keeps in-frame clones, though not all of them. In the table there are about 60,000 clones, just over 85% of which are singletons. The sample consisted of peripheral blood. The source is a woman at least 80 years old with active COVID-19. Each CDR3 is given with its conserved first and last residue. The D gene is left open where the match is weak. For some rows the clone size is stated as once, few or many, or as a class when expanded; others skip it.

clone_size,d_call,j_call,v_call,cdr3_nt,cdr3_aa
NA,TRBD2,TRBJ2-3,TRBV9,TGTGCCAGCAGCGTAGGGGCAGCGGGGGGGCCGGAGACGCAGTATTTT,CASSVGAAGGPETQYF
NA,TRBD2,TRBJ2-7,TRBV7-9,TGTGCCAGCAGCGCCATGGGGACTAGCGGGGGGACCTACGAGCAGTACTTC,CASSAMGTSGGTYEQYF
NA,NA,TRBJ2-7,TRBV10-3,TGTGCCATCAGTGAGGCAGGGGTTTACGAGCAGTACTTC,CAISEAGVYEQYF
once,NA,TRBJ1-5,TRBV19,TGTGCCAGTAGTATAGCAGGTAATCAGCCCCAGCATTTT,CASSIAGNQPQHF
NA,NA,TRBJ1-4,TRBV2,TGTGCCAGCAGTATACAGGGTAATGAAAAACTGTTTTTT,CASSIQGNEKLFF
NA,NA,TRBJ1-1,TRBV9,TGTGCCAGCAGCGTAGAAGGGGAAGGGAACACTGAAGCTTTCTTT,CASSVEGEGNTEAFF
NA,NA,TRBJ1-6,TRBV7-2,TGTGCCAGCAGCCTCAATAACGGGTCACCCCTCCACTTT,CASSLNNGSPLHF
NA,TRBD1,TRBJ2-7,TRBV28,TGTGCCAGCAACGCCTTCGGGACAGACTACGAGCAGTACTTC,CASNAFGTDYEQYF
few,TRBD1,TRBJ2-7,TRBV7-8,TGTGCCACAGGACAGGGGATCGGTCTTTACGAGCAGTACTTC,CATGQGIGLYEQYF
NA,NA,TRBJ1-1,TRBV21-1,TGTGCCAGCGCTGGGGGGGCGCATGGAACTGAAGCTTTCTTT,CASAGGAHGTEAFF
NA,TRBD2,TRBJ2-7,TRBV13,TGTGCCAGCAGCTTAGGTGCTAGCGGGTCCACCTACGAGCAGTACTTC,CASSLGASGSTYEQYF
NA,NA,TRBJ2-3,TRBV5-1,TGCGCCAGCAGGCCTGGGAGTGCGGGGGACACTCTAGATACGCAGTATTTT,CASRPGSAGDTLDTQYF
NA,TRBD1,TRBJ2-4,TRBV27,TGTGCCAGCAGTTTTGGGCAGGGGGCACGGGGTGGGGCCAAAAACATTCAGTACTTC,CASSFGQGARGGAKNIQYF
NA,NA,TRBJ1-5,TRBV28,TGTGCCAGCAGTTTAAGAGTTATGTCCCAGCATTTT,CASSLRVMSQHF